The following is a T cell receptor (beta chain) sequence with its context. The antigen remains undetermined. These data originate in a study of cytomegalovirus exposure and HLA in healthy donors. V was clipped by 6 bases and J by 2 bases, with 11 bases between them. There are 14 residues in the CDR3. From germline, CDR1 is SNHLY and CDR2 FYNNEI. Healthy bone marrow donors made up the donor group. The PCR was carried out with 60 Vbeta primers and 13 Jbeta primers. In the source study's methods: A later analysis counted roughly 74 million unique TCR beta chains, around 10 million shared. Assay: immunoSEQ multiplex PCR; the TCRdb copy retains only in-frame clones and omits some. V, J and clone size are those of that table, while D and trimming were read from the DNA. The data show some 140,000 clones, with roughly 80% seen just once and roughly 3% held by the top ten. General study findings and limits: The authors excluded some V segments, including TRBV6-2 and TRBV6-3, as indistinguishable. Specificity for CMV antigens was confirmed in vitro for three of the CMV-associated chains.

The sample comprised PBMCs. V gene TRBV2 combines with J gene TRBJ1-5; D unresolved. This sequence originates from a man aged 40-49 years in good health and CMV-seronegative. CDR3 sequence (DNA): TGTGCCAGCAGCCCGCGGGGTGGCAATCAGCCCCAGCATTTT. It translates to CASSPRGGNQPQHF.